This T cell receptor beta chain was captured in a study of T cells expressing NK-cell markers. The wider study: Each TCR beta repertoire originated in sorted T cells that were CD3+CD56+NKG2C+, CD3+CD56+NKG2C- or CD3+CD56-NKG2C+. Whole-study results and caveats: Leadership of the CD3+CD56-NKG2C+ fraction also belonged to these clonotypes in several donors.

The CDR3 is 15 residues long. Germline-derived CDR1 and CDR2 are SEHNR and FQNEAQ (reference sequence). Each CDR3 protein gets one entry in TCRdb, which reprocessed the 5' RACE reads and gives no DNA. The sample has about 390,000 distinct CDR3 sequences, and its top ten clones hold 9.5% to 12%. Of note for this clonotype: Its antigen is as yet unknown.

The chain links TRBV7-9 to TRBJ2-1; TCRdb's D gene call, TRBD1, goes unchecked for lack of DNA. The source material was blood T cells: a sorted CD56 or NKG2C T cell subset, CD4+ or CD8+ T cells, or bulk PBMC T cells (not recorded which). The TCR sequence derives from a woman between 50 and 59 years old in good health. CDR3 protein: CASRGDRETVNEQFF.